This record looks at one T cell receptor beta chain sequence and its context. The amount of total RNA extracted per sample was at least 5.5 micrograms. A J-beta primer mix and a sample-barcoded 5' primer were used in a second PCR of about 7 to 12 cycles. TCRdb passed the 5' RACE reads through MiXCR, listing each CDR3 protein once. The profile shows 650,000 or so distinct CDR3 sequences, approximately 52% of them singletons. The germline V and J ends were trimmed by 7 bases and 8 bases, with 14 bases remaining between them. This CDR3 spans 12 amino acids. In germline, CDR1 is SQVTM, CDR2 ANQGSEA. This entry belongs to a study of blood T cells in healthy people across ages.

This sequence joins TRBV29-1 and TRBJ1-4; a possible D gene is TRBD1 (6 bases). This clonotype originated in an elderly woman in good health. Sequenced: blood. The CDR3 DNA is TGCAGCGCCTGGGGGGCAGGGGAAAAACTGTTTTTT. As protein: CSAWGAGEKLFF.